A single sample is the source of the 3 T cell receptor beta chains below, sequenced in a study of cytotoxic CD8 clonotypes in ibrutinib-treated CLL. Sequencing was performed with immunoSEQ multiplex PCR; in TCRdb, only in-frame clones are kept and a portion is missing. In the table there are some 70,000 clones, around 68% of which are singletons. Material: PBMCs, obtained after 12 months of ibrutinib treatment. These receptors were collected from a human donor with chronic lymphocytic leukemia.

The chain couples TRBV5-1 to TRBJ1-6; TRBD1 matches at 9 bases. Unmatched junction bases numbered 7, after V lost 1 base and J lost 8 bases. Germline lookup yields CDR1 SGHRS and CDR2 YFSETQ. The CDR3 length is 16 residues. The CDR3 reads CASSLTRDRAHSPLHF. CDR3 nucleotides: TGCGCCAGCAGCTTGACACGGGACAGGGCACATTCACCCCTCCACTTT.

This clone was detected only once. The gene calls are TRBV7-8 and TRBJ2-4; 8 bases fit TRBD1. Germline V lookup: CDR1 SGHVS, CDR2 FQNEAQ. The V gene end was trimmed by 2 bases and the J gene end by 5 bases; junction bases not matched to a gene: 8. This CDR3 is 16 amino acids long. CDR3 in amino acids: CASSLYRGRTENIQYF. The CDR3 DNA follows: TGTGCCAGCAGCTTATACAGGGGGAGGACAGAAAACATTCAGTACTTC.

This rearrangement joins TRBV28 to TRBJ2-7; D may correspond to TRBD1 or TRBD2 (5 bases each). Germline V lookup: CDR1 MDHEN, CDR2 SYDVKM. V lost 8 bases to trimming and J lost 0 bases, with 11 bases between them. CDR3 length: 13 amino acids. The CDR3 region is CASAGGYSYEQYF. Written as DNA, the CDR3 is TGTGCCAGCGCTGGGGGTTACTCCTACGAGCAGTACTTC.